Listed below are T cell receptor beta chains from one sample, sequenced in a study of T cells after yellow fever vaccination. TCRdb reanalysed the 5' RACE reads using MiXCR and keeps one entry per CDR3 protein. Of 250,000 or so distinct CDR3 sequences in the sample, around 6.7% were seen once. Sample: CD4+ T cells sorted from PBMCs, taken on the day of the yellow fever booster vaccination. These receptors were taken from a man in his thirties or forties who received the YFV17D yellow fever vaccine. CDR3s include the opening cysteine and the closing phenylalanine or tryptophan. The order of the fields is D gene, clone size, V gene, J gene, CDR3 DNA, CDR3 protein. D genes are given only for firm matches. The listing skips clone size in some rows; elsewhere it reads once, few, many or a size class.

TRBD1	many	TRBV18	TRBJ2-1	TGTGCCAGCTCACCACCCTTAGGGGACAGGAACAATGAGCAGTTCTTC	CASSPPLGDRNNEQFF
TRBD2	many	TRBV5-1	TRBJ2-3	TGCGCCAGCACCCTGGGAGGGTTTGCAGATACGCAGTATTTT	CASTLGGFADTQYF
-	-	TRBV10-3	TRBJ2-1	TGTGCCATCAGTGGCGAAAAGGTAGCCAATGAGCAGTTCTTC	CAISGEKVANEQFF
-	few	TRBV7-8	TRBJ2-2	TGTGCCAGCATCCCGGGAGAAGTTGGGGGGGAGCTGTTTTTT	CASIPGEVGGELFF
-	few	TRBV20-1	TRBJ2-3	TGCAGTGCTAGAATTCGGGGGCGGTTGGATACGCAGTATTTT	CSARIRGRLDTQYF
-	-	TRBV7-6	TRBJ1-6	TGTGCCAGCAGGCGGGAGAGGGGTTCACCCCTCCACTTT	CASRRERGSPLHF
TRBD1	many	TRBV7-9	TRBJ2-1	TGTGCCAGCAGCCCAAGAGGAGGGACAGGACCGAGCTCCTACAATGAGCAGTTCTTC	CASSPRGGTGPSSYNEQFF
-	many	TRBV20-1	TRBJ2-5	TGCAGTGCTAGCTTGGAGACCCAGTACTTC	CSASLETQYF
TRBD1	-	TRBV20-1	TRBJ2-2	TGCAGTGCTAAACGGACAGGGGGCTCGAGGGCCGGGGAGCTGGTTTTT	CSAKRTGGSRAGELVF
-	few	TRBV12-3/TRBV12-4	TRBJ1-2	TGTGCCAGCAGTTGGAGGAGATCTGGTGGCTATGGCTACACCTTC	CASSWRRSGGYGYTF
TRBD2	few	TRBV28	TRBJ2-5	TGTGCCAGCAGTCCCCCCGGACTAGCGGGAGCGGAGACCCAGTACTTC	CASSPPGLAGAETQYF
-	many	TRBV29-1	TRBJ2-1	TGCAGCGTTGACCGCGGGATAAATGAGCAGTTCTTC	CSVDRGINEQFF
-	many	TRBV5-4	TRBJ2-7	TGTGCCAGCAGCTTGGCCGGGCTCCAGAGCTACGAGCAGTACTTC	CASSLAGLQSYEQYF
TRBD2	many	TRBV20-1	TRBJ2-1	TGCAGTGCCCTCGGGACTAGCCCCAGGGACAATGAGCAGTTCTTC	CSALGTSPRDNEQFF
-	few	TRBV15	TRBJ2-1	TGTGCCACCAGAGCTAGCGACCCCTACAATGAGCAGTTCTTC	CATRASDPYNEQFF
-	-	TRBV7-8	TRBJ1-5	TGTGCCAGCAGCTTTGGTGGTCAGCCCCAGCATTTT	CASSFGGQPQHF
-	many	TRBV7-3	TRBJ2-5	TGTGCCAGCGGGACCTACCTCGGAGAGACCCAGTACTTC	CASGTYLGETQYF
-	many	TRBV12-5	TRBJ2-2	TGTGCTAGTGGTTTCGGCGGGGTGAACACCGGGGAGCTGTTTTTT	CASGFGGVNTGELFF
-	many	TRBV20-1	TRBJ2-5	TGCAGTGCTACCCGGACAGCCAAACAAGAGACCCAGTACTTC	CSATRTAKQETQYF
-	-	TRBV20-1	TRBJ1-5	TGCAGTGCTACCGAATCCACGGACCAGCCCCAGCATTTT	CSATESTDQPQHF
TRBD1	few	TRBV29-1	TRBJ2-5	TGCAGCGTTGAAGACTGGGACAGGGGGCGGGAGACCCAGTACTTC	CSVEDWDRGRETQYF
-	many	TRBV7-2	TRBJ2-7	TGTGCCAGCAGCTCGAGTCCTAGCTACGAGCAGTACTTC	CASSSSPSYEQYF
TRBD1	few	TRBV28	TRBJ2-3	TGTGCCAGCAGTCAACGGGGGACAGGCAGAGGGGATTTT	CASSQRGTGRGDF
TRBD2	many	TRBV5-4	TRBJ2-1	TGTGCCAGCAGTGCGAGCGGGATTGAGCAGTTCTTC	CASSASGIEQFF
-	-	TRBV3-1	TRBJ2-7	TGTGCCAGCAGCCAAGATCCTTCACGGAGAATAGGGCAGTACTTC	CASSQDPSRRIGQYF